The 16 T cell receptor beta chains listed next were all sequenced from one sample in a study of spatial heterogeneity in lung cancer. As to time point: sample taken at primary tumor resection. Whole RNA came from tumor, nontumor lung or frozen PBMC and was sequenced without being sorted. One entry per CDR3 protein results from TCRdb running MiXCR on the 5' RACE reads. This sample has some 12,000 distinct CDR3 sequences, with approximately 6.2% found just once. Sequencing was performed on normal lung tissue next to the tumor, taken at surgery. These receptors were obtained from a male donor with early-stage non-small cell lung cancer.

Concerning this clonotype: As an off-target read in a library built for alpha chains, this beta chain has a frequency of little significance. This sequence joins TRBV18 and TRBJ1-1; 8 bases fit TRBD1. Germline V lookup: CDR1 KGHSH, CDR2 LQKENI. This CDR3 spans 17 amino acids. The J segment lost 0 bases and the V segment lost 4 bases, leaving 10 bases of the junction unmatched. CDR3 sequence reads: CASSHYTRDRMNTEAFF. CDR3 coding DNA: TGTGCCAGCTCACACTATACTCGGGACAGGATGAACACTGAAGCTTTCTTT. Full variable domain (missing parts from reference TRBV18 and TRBJ1-1): NAGVMQNPRHLVRRRGQEARLRCSPMKGHSHVYWYRQLPEEGLKFMVYLQKENIIDESGMPKERFSAEFPKEGPSILRIQQVVRGDSAAYFCASSHYTRDRMNTEAFFGQGTRLTVV.

This clonotype was detected many times. This beta chain is a stray sequence in a library constructed for alpha chains; its clone size is not meaningful. The rearrangement joins TRBV2 to TRBJ2-7; the D call may be TRBD1 or TRBD2 (5 bases each). V shed 2 bases and J shed 9 bases, with 8 bases lying between them. CDR1 and CDR2 (germline): SNHLY, FYNNEI. The CDR3 length is 11 residues. CDR3 protein: CASSELGTQYF. The CDR3 coding sequence is TGTGCCAGCAGTGAATTGGGGACGCAGTACTTC.

This clonotype came up many times. This beta chain lies outside the target of a library built for alpha chains; its clone size means little. The chain joins TRBV6-5 to TRBJ2-5, with a weak D call TRBD2 (5 bases). The CDR3 consists of 15 residues. Germline V CDR1 and CDR2: MNHEY, SVGAGI. V was shortened by 2 bases and J by 2 bases, with 12 bases between the two germline ends. The CDR3 nucleotides are TGTGCCAGCAGTTACGGTAGGGAGTATCAAGAGACCCAGTACTTC. Translating it yields CASSYGREYQETQYF.

Of note for this clonotype: Its ends do not fully match the called genes, so a read error is possible. Little can be read into the size of this beta chain, an off-target read in a library designed for alpha chains. The chain employs TRBV6-5 and TRBJ1-1; TRBD1 is a possible D gene (6 bases). Germline V gene data show CDR1 as MNHEY and CDR2 as SVGAGI. CDR3 length equals 15 residues. CDR3 sequence (DNA): TGTGCCAGCACTTACGATCAGGGGCCGAACACTGAAGCTTTCTTT. As protein: CASTYDQGPNTEAFF.

This clonotype has just a few counts. Found in a library prepared for alpha chains, this beta chain is an off-target read, and its abundance has little meaning. Here the CDR3 reads CASSLSGQVDNEKLFF. The DNA for the CDR3 is TGCGCCAGCAGCTTGTCGGGACAGGTCGATAATGAAAAACTGTTTTTT. This chain uses TRBV5-1 with TRBJ1-4, with 8 bases aligning to TRBD1. The CDR3 runs to 16 residues. Germline assignment: CDR1 SGHRS and CDR2 YFSETQ. The ends lost 1 base at V and 4 bases at J; junction bases unmatched: 6. The complete variable domain, with remaining parts taken from reference TRBV5-1 and TRBJ1-4, reads KAGVTQTPRYLIKTRGQQVTLSCSPISGHRSVSWYQQTPGQGLQFLFEYFSETQRNKGNFPGRFSGRQFSNSRSEMNVSTLELGDSALYLCASSLSGQVDNEKLFFGSGTQLSVL.

This clonotype was observed at least ten times. Found in a library prepared for alpha chains, this beta chain is an off-target read, and its abundance has little meaning. This chain links TRBV4-2 with TRBJ2-2; 8 bases fit TRBD2. Unmatched junction bases numbered 12, after V lost 0 bases and J lost 6 bases. This CDR3 has 18 amino acids. Germline lookup yields CDR1 LGHNA and CDR2 YNFKEQ. The CDR3 nucleotides read TGTGCCAGCAGCCAAGATATTAGCGGGGACCTTGGGGCCGGGGAGCTGTTTTTT. It translates to CASSQDISGDLGAGELFF.

Worth noting for this clonotype: This beta chain slipped into a library made for alpha chains as a stray read, so its size is not meaningful. The V call is TRBV21-1, the J call TRBJ2-7; the table gives TRBD1 as D, unverified against the DNA. TRBV21-1 is tagged as a pseudogene. This CDR3 spans 16 amino acids. CDR3 DNA sequence: TGTGCCAGCAGCAAAACCGGGACAGGGAACTCCTACGAGCAGTACTTC. Protein product: CASSKTGTGNSYEQYF.

This clonotype came up many times. This beta chain slipped into a library made for alpha chains as a stray read, so its size is not meaningful. The chain joins TRBV20-1 to TRBJ2-1; 10 bases are shared with TRBD2. The V gene end was trimmed by 3 bases and the J gene end by 8 bases; junction bases not matched to a gene: 10. Germline CDR1 reads DFQATT; CDR2 reads SNEGSKA (reference sequence). The CDR3 loop spans 15 amino acids. CDR3 bases: TGCAGTGCTAGTTATATAGCGGGAGGAGTGGATGAGCAGTTCTTC. Protein sequence: CSASYIAGGVDEQFF.

The sample holds many counts of this clonotype. In a library made to pick up alpha chains, this beta chain is a stray read with a size that means little. The chain carries TRBV2 and TRBJ1-1; a weak D match, TRBD1 (5 bases). CDR3 length: 15 residues. CDR1 is SNHLY and CDR2 is FYNNEI in the germline V gene. The V end was cut by 2 bases, the J end by 1 base, with 11 bases between. CDR3 in amino acids: CASSEFGQSNTEAFF. CDR3 DNA: TGTGCCAGCAGTGAATTTGGACAATCGAACACTGAAGCTTTCTTT.

This clonotype was seen only a few times. A library prepared for alpha chains yielded this beta chain as an off-target read; its size is of little meaning. This chain uses TRBV20-1 with TRBJ2-7; 9 bases match TRBD1. Losses at the gene ends were 0 bases for V and 0 bases for J; bases not matched to a gene: 6. The CDR3 loop spans 16 amino acids. Per germline, CDR1 DFQATT and CDR2 SNEGSKA (reference sequence). The CDR3 sequence is CSARDTGTGSSYEQYF. CDR3 nucleotides: TGCAGTGCTAGAGATACCGGGACAGGGAGCTCCTACGAGCAGTACTTC.

This clonotype has only a few counts. This beta chain was picked up by a library intended for alpha chains and is off target, so its count carries little meaning. The chain links TRBV25-1 to TRBJ2-4, with D perhaps TRBD1 (6 bases). Trimming took off 4 bases at V and 6 bases at J, with 13 bases between the two ends. The length of the CDR3 is 14 residues. Germline V CDR1 and CDR2: MGHDK, SYGVNS. Here the CDR3 reads CASSAGEKGNIQYF. The CDR3 nucleotides are TGTGCCAGCAGTGCAGGGGAGAAAGGAAACATTCAGTACTTC.

This clonotype was recorded a few times. This beta chain is an off-target read within a library intended for alpha chains, so its frequency means little. This sequence joins TRBV12-3 or TRBV12-4 and TRBJ1-4, with TRBD1 identical over 9 bases. The CDR3 contains 14 residues. The ends lost 7 bases at V and 11 bases at J; junction bases unmatched: 11. The CDR3 nucleotides read TGTGCCAGCACTAGGACAGGGGCTCGGCGGAAACTGTTTTTT. Protein sequence: CASTRTGARRKLFF.

For this clonotype: A read error is possible here, since a much larger clone lies one base away. Because the library targeted alpha chains, this beta chain is an off-target read whose size means little. The V gene is TRBV6-6, the J gene TRBJ1-1; D perhaps matches TRBD1 (6 bases). Germline CDR1 and CDR2: MNHNY and SVGAGI (reference sequence). V was trimmed by 5 bases and J by 9 bases, leaving 13 bases between them. CDR3 length: 12 amino acids. This CDR3 reads CASSPQGKKAFF. The CDR3, as DNA: TGTGCCAGCAGTCCACAGGGTAAAAAAGCTTTCTTT.

This clonotype was counted many times. The library was built for alpha chains, so this beta chain is an off-target read and its size means little. The chain couples TRBV7-9 to TRBJ2-1; D may be TRBD2 (6 bases). Trimming pared 1 base from V and 6 bases from J, leaving 13 bases between. CDR3 length: 15 amino acids. Germline CDR1 and CDR2: SEHNR and FQNEAQ (reference sequence). The CDR3 reads CASSLGQGGINEQFF. In DNA, the CDR3 is TGTGCCAGCAGCTTAGGTCAGGGAGGCATCAATGAGCAGTTCTTC.

This clonotype is medium-sized (0.01 to 0.1%) by share. This beta chain lies outside the target of a library built for alpha chains; its clone size means little. The chain carries TRBV27 and TRBJ1-3; the D gene is possibly TRBD1 (6 bases). The V and J ends lost 7 bases and 4 bases respectively, with 14 bases between them. Germline loops: CDR1 MNHEY, CDR2 SMNVEV (reference sequence). CDR3 length: 14 amino acids. CDR3 DNA: TGTGCCAGCAAGCTGGGGGCAGGAGGAAACACCATATATTTT. It codes for CASKLGAGGNTIYF.

There are many counts of this clonotype. This beta chain slipped into a library made for alpha chains as a stray read, so its size is not meaningful. The chain couples TRBV27 to TRBJ2-1; D might be TRBD1 (5 bases). Per the germline V gene, CDR1 is MNHEY and CDR2 is SMNVEV (reference sequence). The CDR3 has 13 amino acids. The ends were cut back, 4 bases at V and 3 bases at J, with 7 bases in the middle. CDR3 DNA: TGTGCCAGCAGTTCCAGGGTCTACAATGAGCAGTTCTTC. It is translated as CASSSRVYNEQFF.